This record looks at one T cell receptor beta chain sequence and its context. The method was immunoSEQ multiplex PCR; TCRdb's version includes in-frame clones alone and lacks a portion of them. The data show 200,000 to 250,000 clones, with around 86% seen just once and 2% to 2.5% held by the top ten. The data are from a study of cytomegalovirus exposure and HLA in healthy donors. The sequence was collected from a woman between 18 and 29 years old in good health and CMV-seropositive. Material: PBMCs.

The CDR3 protein is CASSLNAVSYEQYF. The CDR3 DNA follows: TGTGCCAGCAGTTTAAACGCGGTATCCTACGAGCAGTACTTC. This sequence joins TRBV27 and TRBJ2-7; no clear D. V lost 2 bases to trimming and J lost 1 base, with 9 bases between them. There are 14 residues in the CDR3. Germline-derived CDR1 and CDR2 are MNHEY and SMNVEV (reference sequence).